This T cell receptor (beta chain) was retrieved from a study of beta chain features in type 1 diabetes. Study-wide background: Investigators examined some 110,000,000 sorted cells across all samples.

Expressed TCRB transcripts were sequenced because the isolated RNA had all been reverse transcribed beforehand. Clones were sequenced by immunoSEQ multiplex PCR, and TCRdb holds only the in-frame ones, with some missing. Altogether a few hundred thousand clones are present, around an eighth being singletons, with the ten largest covering over 0.008%. Overall study results and limits: Among all four CD4+ subsets, Type 1 diabetes patients had TCRB CDR3s that were moderately but significantly shorter.

Trimming stripped 7 bases from V and 0 bases from J, with 20 bases between. This CDR3 region has 18 residues. Germline CDR1 is SGDLS and CDR2 is YYNGEE. Every participating donor gave one draw, a heparinised blood sample averaging around 120 mL. It was via CD45RO/CCR7/CD25/CD127/CD95/CD27 that CD4+ naive, central memory, regulatory and stem cell-like memory cells were sorted. A word on this clone: What it binds is not known.

The specimen sequenced was naive CD4+ T cells from blood. The rearrangement uses TRBV9 and TRBJ2-6, with D possibly matching TRBD2 (6 bases). This TCR was recovered from a woman between 18 and 30 years old with type 1 diabetes. The chain's CDR3 is CASGPLGGPRSGANVLTF. In nucleotides, the CDR3 is TGTGCCAGCGGACCCCTGGGGGGTCCGCGCTCTGGGGCCAACGTCCTGACTTTC. Together with reference TRBV9 and TRBJ2-6, the CDR3 gives the full variable domain: DSGVTQTPKHLITATGQRVTLRCSPRSGDLSVYWYQQSLDQGLQFLIQYYNGEERAKGNILERFSAQQFPDLHSELNLSSLELGDSALYFCASGPLGGPRSGANVLTFGAGSRLTVL.